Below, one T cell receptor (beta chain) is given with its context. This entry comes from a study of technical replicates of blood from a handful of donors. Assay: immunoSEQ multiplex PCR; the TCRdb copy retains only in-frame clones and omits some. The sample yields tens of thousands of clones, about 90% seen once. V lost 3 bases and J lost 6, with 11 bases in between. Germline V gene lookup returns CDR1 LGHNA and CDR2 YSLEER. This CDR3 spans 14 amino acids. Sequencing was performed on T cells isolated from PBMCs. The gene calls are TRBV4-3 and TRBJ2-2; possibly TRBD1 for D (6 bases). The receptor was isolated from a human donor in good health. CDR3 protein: CASSHLQGAGELFF. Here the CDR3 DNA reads TGCGCCAGCAGCCATCTACAGGGAGCCGGGGAGCTGTTTTTT.